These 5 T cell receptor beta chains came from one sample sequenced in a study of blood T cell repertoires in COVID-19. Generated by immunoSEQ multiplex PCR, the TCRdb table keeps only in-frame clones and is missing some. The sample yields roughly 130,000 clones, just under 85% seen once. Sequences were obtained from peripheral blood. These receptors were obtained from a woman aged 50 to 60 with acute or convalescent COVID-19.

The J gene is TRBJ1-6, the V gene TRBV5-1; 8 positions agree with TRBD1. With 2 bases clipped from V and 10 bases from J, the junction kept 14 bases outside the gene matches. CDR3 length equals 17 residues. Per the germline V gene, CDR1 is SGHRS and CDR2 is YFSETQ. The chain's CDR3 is CASSLRTGIGPDSPLHF. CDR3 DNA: TGCGCCAGCAGCTTAAGGACAGGGATAGGCCCGGACTCACCCCTCCACTTT.

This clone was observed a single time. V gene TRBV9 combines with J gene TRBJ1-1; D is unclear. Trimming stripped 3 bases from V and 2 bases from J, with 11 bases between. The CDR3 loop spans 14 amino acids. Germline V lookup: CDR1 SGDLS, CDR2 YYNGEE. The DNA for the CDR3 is TGTGCCAGCAGCGAGGGAGGAATTAACACTGAAGCTTTCTTT. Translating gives CASSEGGINTEAFF.

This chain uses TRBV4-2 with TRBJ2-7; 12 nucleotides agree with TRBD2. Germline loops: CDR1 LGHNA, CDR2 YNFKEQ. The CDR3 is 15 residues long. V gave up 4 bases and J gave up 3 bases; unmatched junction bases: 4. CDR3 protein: CASSRGLAGNYEQYF. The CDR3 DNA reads TGTGCCAGCAGCCGCGGACTAGCGGGGAACTACGAGCAGTACTTC.

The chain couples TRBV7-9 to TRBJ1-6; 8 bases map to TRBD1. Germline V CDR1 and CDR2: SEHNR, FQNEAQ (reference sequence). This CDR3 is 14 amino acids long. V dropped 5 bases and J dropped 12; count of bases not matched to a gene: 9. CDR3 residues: CASSPGTGDGPLHF. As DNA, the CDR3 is TGTGCCAGCAGCCCCGGGACAGGAGACGGACCCCTCCACTTT.

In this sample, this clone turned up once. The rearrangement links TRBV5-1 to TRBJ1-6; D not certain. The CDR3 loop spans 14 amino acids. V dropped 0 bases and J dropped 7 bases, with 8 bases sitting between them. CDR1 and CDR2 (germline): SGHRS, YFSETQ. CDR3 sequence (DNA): TGCGCCAGCAGCTTGGGTAGCGAAAATTCACCCCTCCACTTT. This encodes CASSLGSENSPLHF.